The following is a T cell receptor (beta chain) sequence with its context. The data derive from a study of blood T cells in healthy people across ages. Together with a sample-barcoded 5' primer, a J-beta primer mix was included in a second PCR lasting about 7 to 12 cycles. Using its own MiXCR run on the 5' RACE reads, TCRdb lists one record per CDR3 protein. Of over a million distinct CDR3 sequences in the sample, 42% were seen once. Donor samples were obtained from healthy Caucasian individuals from Russia, aged about 6 to 95. Each donor had approximately 10 milliliters of peripheral blood drawn. Isolating PBMCs gave at least 6 million of these cells per sample. Germline assignment: CDR1 SGHRS and CDR2 YFSETQ. The CDR3 contains 13 residues. Trimming removed 0 bases at V and 7 bases at J, with 11 bases between.

Sequenced input: blood. V and J are TRBV5-1 and TRBJ2-7; D is undetermined. The TCR comes from a woman between 18 and 29 years old in good health. The CDR3 reads CASSLESDNEQYF. Written as DNA, the CDR3 is TGCGCCAGCAGCTTGGAGTCAGACAATGAGCAGTACTTC.